These T cell receptor beta chains were read from a single sample in a study of blood T cell repertoires in COVID-19. Sequencing used immunoSEQ multiplex PCR; TCRdb keeps in-frame clones, though not all of them. This table has 130,000 or so clones, about 85% appearing once. Input material: peripheral blood. The receptors stem from a human donor in a cohort sampled during active COVID-19. Both conserved end residues are part of each CDR3. The order of the fields is clone size, J gene, D gene, V gene, CDR3 DNA, CDR3 protein. D genes are given only for firm matches. The size entry is marked missing in some rows and otherwise reads once, few, many or a size class.

clone size: .
J gene: TRBJ1-3
D gene: .
V gene: TRBV7-3
CDR3 DNA: TGTGCCAGCAGCTCGGGCTCTGGAAACACCATATATTTT
CDR3 protein: CASSSGSGNTIYF

clone size: .
J gene: TRBJ1-2
D gene: .
V gene: TRBV6-1
CDR3 DNA: TGTGCCAGCAGTGAACGCGACTATGGCTACACCTTC
CDR3 protein: CASSERDYGYTF

clone size: .
J gene: TRBJ1-2
D gene: .
V gene: TRBV5-4
CDR3 DNA: TGTGCCAGCAGCCCCCGACAGCACACCAACTATGGCTACACCTTC
CDR3 protein: CASSPRQHTNYGYTF

clone size: .
J gene: TRBJ1-1
D gene: .
V gene: TRBV7-2
CDR3 DNA: TGTGCCAGCATTCGAGAGTACCGCACTGAAGCTTTCTTT
CDR3 protein: CASIREYRTEAFF

clone size: .
J gene: TRBJ2-1
D gene: .
V gene: TRBV4-3
CDR3 DNA: TGCGCCAGCAGCCAACTACAGGACAAGTTCCACAATGAGCAGTTCTTC
CDR3 protein: CASSQLQDKFHNEQFF

clone size: .
J gene: TRBJ2-1
D gene: TRBD2
V gene: TRBV7-2
CDR3 DNA: TGTGCCAGCAGTTCCCGACTAGCCGACTTTATTGATGAGCAGTTCTTC
CDR3 protein: CASSSRLADFIDEQFF

clone size: .
J gene: TRBJ2-2
D gene: .
V gene: TRBV5-5
CDR3 DNA: TGTGCCAGCACCTTCTATAACACCGGGGAGCTGTTTTTT
CDR3 protein: CASTFYNTGELFF

clone size: once
J gene: TRBJ1-2
D gene: TRBD1
V gene: TRBV29-1
CDR3 DNA: TGCAGCGACTCCCTGACAGGGGAAGGCTACACCTTC
CDR3 protein: CSDSLTGEGYTF

clone size: .
J gene: TRBJ2-3
D gene: .
V gene: TRBV5-6
CDR3 DNA: TGTGCCAGCAGCTCCGCAGGGTCTAGCACAGATACGCAGTATTTT
CDR3 protein: CASSSAGSSTDTQYF

clone size: .
J gene: TRBJ2-1
D gene: TRBD2
V gene: TRBV9
CDR3 DNA: TGTGCCAGCAGCGAGACTAGCGGGGGTTCCGGTGAGCAGTTCTTC
CDR3 protein: CASSETSGGSGEQFF

clone size: .
J gene: TRBJ2-3
D gene: TRBD2
V gene: TRBV5-5
CDR3 DNA: TGTGCCAGCAGCTTGACGACTAGCGGGAGATGGGCAGATACGCAGTATTTT
CDR3 protein: CASSLTTSGRWADTQYF

clone size: .
J gene: TRBJ2-3
D gene: .
V gene: TRBV6-4
CDR3 DNA: TGTGCCAGCAGTGACTCGCAGGGCACAGATACGCAGTATTTT
CDR3 protein: CASSDSQGTDTQYF

clone size: .
J gene: TRBJ2-5
D gene: .
V gene: TRBV6-5
CDR3 DNA: TGTGCCAGCAGGGCCGGGGGTGGCGAGACCCAGTACTTC
CDR3 protein: CASRAGGGETQYF

clone size: .
J gene: TRBJ2-1
D gene: .
V gene: TRBV6-5
CDR3 DNA: TGTGCCAGCAGTTCCCAAGCGGGCACGTTTGGGAATGAGCAGTTCTTC
CDR3 protein: CASSSQAGTFGNEQFF

clone size: .
J gene: TRBJ2-3
D gene: .
V gene: TRBV1
CDR3 DNA: TGCACCAGCAGCCGGAAGCGGGGGGGAAGCACAGATACGCAGTATTTT
CDR3 protein: CTSSRKRGGSTDTQYF

clone size: .
J gene: TRBJ1-4
D gene: .
V gene: TRBV11-1
CDR3 DNA: TGTGCCAGCAGCCTCAGGGGCGAGGAAAAACTGTTTTTT
CDR3 protein: CASSLRGEEKLFF

clone size: .
J gene: TRBJ1-6
D gene: .
V gene: TRBV6-2/TRBV6-3
CDR3 DNA: TGTGCCAGCAGCCCGGACAGCATCAGCTCACCCCTCCACTTT
CDR3 protein: CASSPDSISSPLHF

clone size: .
J gene: TRBJ2-7
D gene: .
V gene: TRBV11-2
CDR3 DNA: TGTGCCAGCAGCTTAACACAGACCCTCTCCTACGAGCAGTACTTC
CDR3 protein: CASSLTQTLSYEQYF

clone size: many
J gene: TRBJ2-3
D gene: .
V gene: TRBV7-9
CDR3 DNA: TGTGCCGGATCTCGGGAAAGGGATACGCAGTATTTT
CDR3 protein: CAGSRERDTQYF

clone size: few
J gene: TRBJ1-5
D gene: TRBD1
V gene: TRBV10-3
CDR3 DNA: TGTGCCATCAGTTCAGGGGGCGAGGGCAATCAGCCCCAGCATTTT
CDR3 protein: CAISSGGEGNQPQHF

clone size: .
J gene: TRBJ1-2
D gene: .
V gene: TRBV21-1
CDR3 DNA: .
CDR3 protein: CASSRLLWGQGAEYGYTF

clone size: .
J gene: TRBJ1-4
D gene: TRBD1
V gene: TRBV19
CDR3 DNA: TGTGCCAGTAGTAGGACAGGGGGCACGACTAATGAAAAACTGTTTTTT
CDR3 protein: CASSRTGGTTNEKLFF

clone size: .
J gene: TRBJ2-3
D gene: TRBD2
V gene: TRBV5-4
CDR3 DNA: TGTGCCAGCAGTCCCGGACTAGCTGAAACAGATACGCAGTATTTT
CDR3 protein: CASSPGLAETDTQYF

clone size: .
J gene: TRBJ2-4
D gene: TRBD1
V gene: TRBV2
CDR3 DNA: TGTGCCAGCAGCGCTGTGACAGGGACCAAAAACATTCAGTACTTC
CDR3 protein: CASSAVTGTKNIQYF

clone size: .
J gene: TRBJ1-6
D gene: .
V gene: TRBV6-6
CDR3 DNA: TGTGCCAGCAGTATAAGGGGAAGCTCCTATAATTCACCCCTCCACTTT
CDR3 protein: CASSIRGSSYNSPLHF

clone size: .
J gene: TRBJ1-2
D gene: .
V gene: TRBV2
CDR3 DNA: TGTGCCAGCAGTGAACTCTGGGAGGTCTATGGCTACACCTTC
CDR3 protein: CASSELWEVYGYTF

clone size: once
J gene: TRBJ1-4
D gene: .
V gene: TRBV7-9
CDR3 DNA: TGTGCCAGCAGCCTGACAGCAACTAATGAAAAACTGTTTTTT
CDR3 protein: CASSLTATNEKLFF

clone size: few
J gene: TRBJ1-6
D gene: .
V gene: TRBV6-2/TRBV6-3
CDR3 DNA: TGTGCCAGCAGCCCGCACAGGGCGAAGGATTCACCCCTCCACTTT
CDR3 protein: CASSPHRAKDSPLHF

clone size: once
J gene: TRBJ1-4
D gene: TRBD1
V gene: TRBV24-1
CDR3 DNA: TGTGCCACCAGTGATACAGGGGCCGGGGATCGGGAAAAACTGTTTTTT
CDR3 protein: CATSDTGAGDREKLFF

clone size: .
J gene: TRBJ1-5
D gene: .
V gene: TRBV30
CDR3 DNA: TGTGCCTGCGGGTCCGGCGGGAGGGTGCAGCCCCAGCATTTT
CDR3 protein: CACGSGGRVQPQHF

clone size: .
J gene: TRBJ1-1
D gene: TRBD1
V gene: TRBV9
CDR3 DNA: TGTGCCAGCACCACCGGGACAGGGGGTGAAGCTTTCTTT
CDR3 protein: CASTTGTGGEAFF

clone size: .
J gene: TRBJ1-3
D gene: .
V gene: TRBV29-1
CDR3 DNA: TGCAGCGTTGCGGGAATGGGTGGAAACACCATATATTTT
CDR3 protein: CSVAGMGGNTIYF

clone size: .
J gene: TRBJ2-2
D gene: .
V gene: TRBV4-3
CDR3 DNA: TGCGCCAGCAGCCAAACCCACGGTTCTACTAACACCGGGGAGCTGTTTTTT
CDR3 protein: CASSQTHGSTNTGELFF

clone size: .
J gene: TRBJ2-2
D gene: TRBD2
V gene: TRBV4-3
CDR3 DNA: TGCGCCAGCAGCCAAGATCCGGGGGGTAACACCGGGGAGCTGTTTTTT
CDR3 protein: CASSQDPGGNTGELFF

clone size: .
J gene: TRBJ1-2
D gene: .
V gene: TRBV12-3/TRBV12-4
CDR3 DNA: TGTGCCAGCAGTTTATCCCTGAGGGCAGTCACCTTC
CDR3 protein: CASSLSLRAVTF

clone size: .
J gene: TRBJ2-4
D gene: TRBD1
V gene: TRBV19
CDR3 DNA: TGTGCCAGTAGTACCGGGACAGGGATTGGAACCAAAAACATTCAGTACTTC
CDR3 protein: CASSTGTGIGTKNIQYF

clone size: .
J gene: TRBJ2-2
D gene: .
V gene: TRBV5-1
CDR3 DNA: TGCGCCAGCAGCTTGGTCGGGGGAGTAACCGGGGAGCTGTTTTTT
CDR3 protein: CASSLVGGVTGELFF

clone size: .
J gene: TRBJ1-1
D gene: .
V gene: TRBV4-3
CDR3 DNA: TGCGCCAGCAGCCGGGTGATGGGCATTGAAGCTTTCTTT
CDR3 protein: CASSRVMGIEAFF

clone size: .
J gene: TRBJ1-2
D gene: TRBD1
V gene: TRBV28
CDR3 DNA: TGTGCCATCGACAGGGGGGGGTATGGCTACACCTTC
CDR3 protein: CAIDRGGYGYTF

clone size: .
J gene: TRBJ1-1
D gene: .
V gene: TRBV24-1
CDR3 DNA: TGTGCCACCAGTGAAAGACACCGGTCTGAAGCTTTCTTT
CDR3 protein: CATSERHRSEAFF

clone size: .
J gene: TRBJ1-1
D gene: .
V gene: TRBV6-5
CDR3 DNA: TGTGCCAGCGTCCCAGGGAATGGGGTCACTGAAGCTTTCTTT
CDR3 protein: CASVPGNGVTEAFF

clone size: .
J gene: TRBJ1-2
D gene: TRBD1
V gene: TRBV19
CDR3 DNA: TGTGCCAGTAGAAAAGTGGGACAGGCGAACTATGGCTACACCTTC
CDR3 protein: CASRKVGQANYGYTF

clone size: .
J gene: TRBJ1-2
D gene: TRBD1
V gene: TRBV6-5
CDR3 DNA: TGTGCCAGCAGTCCCCCGGGACAGGCCCTAGGAGGCTACACCTTC
CDR3 protein: CASSPPGQALGGYTF

clone size: .
J gene: TRBJ2-7
D gene: .
V gene: TRBV13
CDR3 DNA: TGTGCCAGCAGCTTAGAACAGGGATACGAGCAGTACTTC
CDR3 protein: CASSLEQGYEQYF

clone size: .
J gene: TRBJ1-2
D gene: .
V gene: TRBV30
CDR3 DNA: TGTGCACGGGGTCCCCGGGGGGCGAACTATGGCTACACCTTC
CDR3 protein: CARGPRGANYGYTF

clone size: .
J gene: TRBJ1-5
D gene: .
V gene: TRBV7-2
CDR3 DNA: TGTGCCAGCAGCTTAGCGGAACTTTCCTTGACACTTCCTGGTCATCAGCCCCAGCATTTT
CDR3 protein: CASSLAELSLTLPGHQPQHF

clone size: .
J gene: TRBJ1-2
D gene: TRBD1
V gene: TRBV6-5
CDR3 DNA: TGTGCCAGCAACGGACAGGCTTTAACTTCCTATGGCTACACCTTC
CDR3 protein: CASNGQALTSYGYTF